This is a list of T cell receptor beta chains from one sample in a study of CD8 T cells in Susac syndrome. From the immunoSEQ multiplex PCR reads, TCRdb called clonotypes with MiXCR, one entry per CDR3 protein. The sample includes about 120,000 distinct CDR3 sequences, about 92% seen only once; the top ten take about 0.09%. The sample taken for sequencing was CD4+ T cells from PBMCs. These receptors originate from a human donor with multiple sclerosis. Both conserved end residues are part of each CDR3. A D gene is named only where the DNA matches it firmly. Rows give clone size only sometimes, using once, few, many, or a class for an expanded clone.

D: NA
J: TRBJ2-5
V: TRBV7-2
size: NA
CDR3: CASSAGHQETQYF
DNA: TGTGCCAGCAGCGCAGGGCACCAAGAGACCCAGTACTTC

D: NA
J: TRBJ2-7
V: TRBV9
size: NA
CDR3: CASSVEGSSYEQYF
DNA: TGTGCCAGCAGCGTAGAGGGTAGCTCCTACGAGCAGTACTTC

D: NA
J: TRBJ1-2
V: TRBV7-2
size: NA
CDR3: CASSLYGGRLGYTF
DNA: TGTGCCAGCAGCTTATATGGGGGGCGATTGGGCTACACCTTC

D: NA
J: TRBJ1-5
V: TRBV30
size: NA
CDR3: CASARDSNQPQHF
DNA: TGTGCCTCCGCGAGAGACTCCAATCAGCCCCAGCATTTT

D: NA
J: TRBJ1-2
V: TRBV7-2
size: NA
CDR3: CASSLQPPASGYTF
DNA: TGTGCCAGCAGCTTGCAACCCCCGGCGAGTGGCTACACCTTC

D: TRBD2
J: TRBJ2-1
V: TRBV7-9
size: NA
CDR3: CASSGGLKFNEQFF
DNA: TGTGCCAGCAGCGGGGGACTAAAGTTCAATGAGCAGTTCTTC

D: NA
J: TRBJ1-1
V: TRBV3-1
size: NA
CDR3: CASSQVKGPGGTEAFF
DNA: TGTGCCAGCAGCCAAGTAAAGGGCCCTGGGGGAACTGAAGCTTTCTTT

D: NA
J: TRBJ1-2
V: TRBV7-2
size: NA
CDR3: CASSLRREGIGYTF
DNA: TGTGCCAGCAGCTTAAGACGGGAAGGGATCGGCTACACCTTC

D: NA
J: TRBJ1-5
V: TRBV19
size: NA
CDR3: CASSTASAGEAQHF
DNA: TGTGCCAGTAGTACTGCGTCGGCTGGTGAGGCCCAGCATTTT

D: TRBD2
J: TRBJ2-1
V: TRBV5-1
size: NA
CDR3: CASSKTSGGYNEQFF
DNA: TGCGCCAGCAGCAAGACTAGCGGGGGTTACAATGAGCAGTTCTTC

D: NA
J: TRBJ2-2
V: TRBV7-3
size: NA
CDR3: CASSLWAATNTGELFF
DNA: TGTGCCAGCAGCTTATGGGCGGCAACGAACACCGGGGAGCTGTTTTTT

D: NA
J: TRBJ2-5
V: TRBV11-1
size: NA
CDR3: CASSLTAGPQETQYF
DNA: TGTGCCAGCAGCCTTACGGCAGGACCTCAAGAGACCCAGTACTTC

D: NA
J: TRBJ2-2
V: TRBV9
size: NA
CDR3: CASSVVGPGELFF
DNA: TGTGCCAGCAGCGTAGTAGGTCCCGGGGAGCTGTTTTTT

D: TRBD2
J: TRBJ2-2
V: TRBV2
size: NA
CDR3: CASSPGTRNTGELFF
DNA: TGTGCCAGCAGTCCCGGGACTAGAAACACCGGGGAGCTGTTTTTT

D: TRBD1
J: TRBJ1-2
V: TRBV19
size: NA
CDR3: CASRGGGAAYGYTF
DNA: TGTGCCTCGCGAGGAGGGGGCGCTGCCTATGGCTACACCTTC

D: TRBD1
J: TRBJ2-7
V: TRBV29-1
size: NA
CDR3: CSVLTRGDRGTYEQYF
DNA: TGCAGCGTCCTCACGAGGGGGGACAGGGGGACCTACGAGCAGTACTTC

D: TRBD1
J: TRBJ2-7
V: TRBV30
size: NA
CDR3: CAWSRLRTGPREQYF
DNA: TGTGCCTGGAGCCGTCTCCGGACAGGGCCTCGCGAGCAGTACTTC

D: NA
J: TRBJ1-2
V: TRBV28
size: NA
CDR3: CASSPLPPSGFYGYTF
DNA: TGTGCCAGCAGTCCGCTACCCCCATCGGGGTTCTATGGCTACACCTTC

D: NA
J: TRBJ2-5
V: TRBV25-1
size: NA
CDR3: CASSDGATAAQETQYF
DNA: TGTGCCAGCAGTGATGGGGCGACAGCGGCGCAAGAGACCCAGTACTTC

D: NA
J: TRBJ2-3
V: TRBV10-3
size: NA
CDR3: CAIRAGSGTDTQYF
DNA: TGTGCCATCAGAGCAGGGAGCGGCACAGATACGCAGTATTTT

D: NA
J: TRBJ2-6
V: TRBV29-1
size: NA
CDR3: CSVEEGATSGANVLTF
DNA: TGCAGCGTTGAAGAGGGGGCAACCTCTGGGGCCAACGTCCTGACTTTC

D: NA
J: TRBJ1-4
V: TRBV29-1
size: NA
CDR3: CSVFQGPNEKLFF
DNA: TGCAGCGTTTTTCAGGGACCTAATGAAAAACTGTTTTTT

D: NA
J: TRBJ2-5
V: TRBV7-9
size: once
CDR3: CASSLKGGIGETQYF
DNA: TGTGCCAGCAGCTTAAAGGGGGGGATTGGAGAGACCCAGTACTTC

D: NA
J: TRBJ1-6
V: TRBV5-1
size: once
CDR3: CASSLGGPNNSPLHF
DNA: TGCGCCAGCAGCTTGGGGGGACCTAATAATTCACCCCTCCACTTT